These 10 T cell receptor beta chains were all obtained from the same sample, sequenced in a study of blood T cell repertoires in COVID-19. Here immunoSEQ multiplex PCR was the method, and the copy in TCRdb shows in-frame clones only, minus some. The table records about 250,000 clones, more than 85% of them present only once. Sequencing input: PBMCs or T cells enriched from blood (not recorded which). The receptors were gathered from a man in his forties who had recovered from COVID-19.

The chain joins TRBV9 to TRBJ2-5; 8 bases agree with TRBD1. CDR3 length equals 13 residues. The trim removed 1 base at V and 5 bases at J, leaving 1 base unmatched. The V gene's germline CDR1 is SGDLS and CDR2 YYNGEE. Here the CDR3 DNA reads TGTGCCAGCAGCGTACAGGGGGCGGAGACCCAGTACTTC. Its translation: CASSVQGAETQYF.

J is TRBJ1-2 and V is TRBV7-9; 8 nucleotides align to TRBD1. This CDR3 region has 15 residues. In germline, CDR1 is SEHNR, CDR2 FQNEAQ (reference sequence). With V trimmed by 4 bases and J by 4 bases, 8 bases remained unmatched. The CDR3 DNA is TGTGCCAGCAGCTCCCCAGGGGGCGCGGTCTATGGCTACACCTTC. It encodes CASSSPGGAVYGYTF.

The chain carries TRBV7-9 and TRBJ2-3; possible D gene TRBD2, 6 bases. V was trimmed by 1 base and J by 4 bases, leaving 12 bases between them. The CDR3 runs to 15 residues. The germline CDR1 and CDR2 sequences are SEHNR and FQNEAQ (reference sequence). DNA for the CDR3: TGTGCCAGCAGCTTAGTCTGGGGGGACGCAGATACGCAGTATTTT. It specifies CASSLVWGDADTQYF.

The gene calls are TRBV3-1 (or the pseudogene TRBV3-2) and TRBJ1-1; the D is unclear. The CDR3 consists of 14 residues. CDR1 and CDR2 from the germline V gene are LGHDT and YNNKEL (reference sequence). Trimming stripped 0 bases from V and 6 bases from J, with 11 bases between. CDR3 loop: CASSQELAGAEAFF. The CDR3 coding sequence is TGTGCCAGCAGCCAAGAACTTGCCGGGGCTGAAGCTTTCTTT.

The chain joins TRBV5-1 to TRBJ2-5, with 11 bases identical to TRBD2. Looked up from germline, CDR1 is SGHRS and CDR2 is YFSETQ. There are 14 residues in the CDR3. With V trimmed by 4 bases and J by 5 bases, 4 bases remained unmatched. The CDR3 reads CASSLLAGDETQYF. The CDR3 DNA reads TGCGCCAGCAGCCTACTAGCGGGAGATGAGACCCAGTACTTC.

V and J are TRBV27 and TRBJ1-1; D might be TRBD1 (6 bases). V lost 4 bases to trimming and J lost 2 bases, with 8 bases between them. The CDR3 runs 13 residues. From germline, CDR1 is MNHEY and CDR2 SMNVEV (reference sequence). The CDR3 here is CASSYRDNTEAFF. CDR3 nucleotide sequence: TGTGCCAGCAGTTACAGGGATAACACTGAAGCTTTCTTT.

The genes are TRBV28 and TRBJ2-7, with D possibly matching TRBD2 (5 bases). V shed 4 bases and J shed 1 base, with 20 bases lying between them. The CDR3 has 17 residues. Germline values: CDR1 MDHEN, CDR2 SYDVKM. DNA of the CDR3: TGTGCCAGCAGTTATGGGAGTTCGAACAGCAGATCCTACGAGCAGTACTTC. This translates into CASSYGSSNSRSYEQYF.

The chain recombines TRBV7-6 with TRBJ1-2; D not certain. The ends were cut back, 5 bases at V and 2 bases at J, with 15 bases in the middle. The CDR3 sequence is 15 residues long. Germline V gene data show CDR1 as SGHVS and CDR2 as FNYEAQ. As DNA, the CDR3 is TGTGCCAGCAGCCCCCAAGGTGGGCAAAACTATGGCTACACCTTC. Protein: CASSPQGGQNYGYTF. Filled out from reference TRBV7-6 and TRBJ1-2, the complete variable domain reads GAGVSQSPRYKVTKRGQDVALRCDPISGHVSLYWYRQALGQGPEFLTYFNYEAQQDKSGLPNDRFSAERPEGSISTLTIQRTEQRDSAMYRCASSPQGGQNYGYTFGSGTRLTVV.

The rearrangement joins TRBV19 to TRBJ2-3; 7 nucleotides line up with TRBD2. The CDR3 consists of 16 residues. Per the germline V gene, CDR1 is LNHDA and CDR2 is SQIVND (reference sequence). Unmatched junction bases numbered 5, after V lost 1 base and J lost 1 base. Here the CDR3 DNA reads TGTGCCAGTAGTATAGTGTCTAGCGGAGGCACAGATACGCAGTATTTT. It specifies CASSIVSSGGTDTQYF.

The chain recombines TRBV6-5 with TRBJ2-7, with 10 bases lining up with TRBD1. Per the germline V gene, CDR1 is MNHEY and CDR2 is SVGAGI. With 0 bases clipped from V and 3 bases from J, the junction kept 2 bases outside the gene matches. The CDR3 runs 15 residues. CDR3 sequence reads: CASSYSWTGGYEQYF. DNA for the CDR3: TGTGCCAGCAGTTACTCTTGGACAGGGGGCTACGAGCAGTACTTC.